This passage covers 28 T cell receptor beta chains from one sample sequenced in a study of follicular helper T cells after annual influenza vaccination. The time point: 2013-2014 season, 7 days after vaccination. Using immunoSEQ multiplex PCR, the repertoire was profiled, and TCRdb retains in-frame clones only, with some absent. Of about 5,200 clones listed, about 92% are singletons. Sequencing was performed on CXCR5+ CD38- circulating T follicular helper cells from blood, taken 7 days after influenza vaccination. Subset of the sample: circulating Tfh, non-naive CD4+CXCR5+PD-1+ (ICOS+CD38+ or ICOS-CD38-). The receptor source for this set is an adult who received the influenza vaccine.

J is TRBJ2-3 and V is TRBV18; D perhaps matches TRBD2 (5 bases). Germline assignment: CDR1 KGHSH and CDR2 LQKENI. V was clipped by 3 bases and J by 6 bases, with 13 bases between them. This CDR3 is 14 amino acids long. CDR3 residues: CASSPGISGDTQYF. CDR3 in DNA: TGTGCCAGCTCACCCGGGATCTCGGGGGATACGCAGTATTTT. The full variable domain, rest sourced from reference TRBV18 and TRBJ2-3, is NAGVMQNPRHLVRRRGQEARLRCSPMKGHSHVYWYRQLPEEGLKFMVYLQKENIIDESGMPKERFSAEFPKEGPSILRIQQVVRGDSAAYFCASSPGISGDTQYFGPGTRLTVL.

The chain couples TRBV5-4 to TRBJ2-3, with 7 bases identical to TRBD2. The length of the CDR3 is 16 residues. The J segment lost 0 bases and the V segment lost 0 bases, leaving 4 bases of the junction unmatched. Germline V lookup: CDR1 SGHNT, CDR2 YYREEE (reference sequence). CDR3 sequence: CASSLGGAGSTDTQYF. The CDR3 DNA sequence: TGTGCCAGCAGCTTGGGGGGAGCGGGGAGCACAGATACGCAGTATTTT.

The chain recombines TRBV5-6 with TRBJ2-2, with D maybe TRBD2 (7 bases). CDR3 size: 17 residues. Germline V gives CDR1 SGHDT, CDR2 YYEEEE. The V end was cut by 6 bases, the J end by 4 bases, with 22 bases between. The CDR3 nucleotides read TGTGCCAGCACCCGGGGGAGGGGGGGCCGGGGCACCGGGGAGCTGTTTTTT. Amino acids: CASTRGRGGRGTGELFF.

In this sample, this clone turned up once. The chain employs TRBV6-1 and TRBJ2-7; TRBD1 is a possible D gene (5 bases). This CDR3 has 13 amino acids. Germline CDR1 is MNHNS and CDR2 is SASEGT. Trimming shortened V by 7 bases and J by 5 bases, and 15 bases separated the two germline ends. As DNA, the CDR3 is TGTGCCAGCAACCTGGGGCAGGGCAACGAGCAGTACTTC. This encodes CASNLGQGNEQYF.

CDR3 coding DNA: TGTGCCAGCAGTGAAGTTCATACAACGGGAGCCTATGGCTACACCTTC. It encodes CASSEVHTTGAYGYTF. The chain uses TRBV6-1 and TRBJ1-2; no clear D. Germline lookup yields CDR1 MNHNS and CDR2 SASEGT. The CDR3 is 16 amino acids. V was trimmed by 1 base and J by 4 bases, leaving 16 bases between them.

The J gene is TRBJ1-2, the V gene TRBV6-5; possible D gene TRBD1, 6 bases. From germline, CDR1 is MNHEY and CDR2 SVGAGI. The CDR3 extends over 16 amino acids. The ends were cut back, 0 bases at V and 5 bases at J, with 16 bases in the middle. In nucleotides, the CDR3 is TGTGCCAGCAGTTACTCTTCAGTTACAGGGTGGTATGGCTACACCTTC. This encodes CASSYSSVTGWYGYTF.

This sequence joins TRBV5-6 and TRBJ1-2; D gene ambiguous. Germline V gene sequence: CDR1 SGHDT, CDR2 YYEEEE. V was pared by 1 base and J by 4 bases, with 5 bases between. The CDR3 covers 12 residues. For the CDR3, the DNA is TGTGCCAGCAGCTTGCGGGGCTATGGCTACACCTTC. Protein sequence: CASSLRGYGYTF.

This chain joins TRBV27 and TRBJ2-4; 14 bases match TRBD2. Germline values: CDR1 MNHEY, CDR2 SMNVEV (reference sequence). CDR3 length: 15 amino acids. V shed 5 bases, J shed 8 bases, and the junction held 5 bases outside the gene matches. The CDR3 sequence is CASSPGTSGRDIQYF. The CDR3 DNA follows: TGTGCCAGCAGTCCCGGGACTAGCGGGAGAGACATTCAGTACTTC.

The chain couples TRBV6-1 to TRBJ1-4, with 8 bases aligning to TRBD1. The CDR3 covers 14 residues. V shed 5 bases and J 7 bases; nucleotides not matched to a gene: 6. The V gene's germline CDR1 is MNHNS and CDR2 SASEGT. CDR3 nucleotide sequence: TGTGCCAGCAGTCGCGACAGGGGTGGTGAAAAACTGTTTTTT. Translating it yields CASSRDRGGEKLFF.

V gene TRBV2 combines with J gene TRBJ2-5; perhaps TRBD1 as D (6 bases). Germline assignment: CDR1 SNHLY and CDR2 FYNNEI. The CDR3 is 13 amino acids. Trimming shortened V by 6 bases and J by 4 bases, and 12 bases separated the two germline ends. The CDR3 sequence is CASRVVGGETQYF. The CDR3 bases are TGTGCCAGCAGGGTTGTAGGGGGAGAGACCCAGTACTTC.

The chain is built from TRBV6-6 and TRBJ1-1; 10 bases agree with TRBD1. V was clipped by 10 bases and J by 1 base; unmatched bases: 9. Germline V gives CDR1 MNHNY, CDR2 SVGAGI (reference sequence). The CDR3 loop spans 15 amino acids. CDR3 coding DNA: TGTGCCATCTCTTCCGGGACAGGGGAGAACACTGAAGCTTTCTTT. It is translated as CAISSGTGENTEAFF.

The rearrangement uses TRBV18 and TRBJ1-3, with a weak D call TRBD1 (5 bases). The germline V and J ends were trimmed by 2 bases and 3 bases, with 11 bases remaining between them. Per the germline V gene, CDR1 is KGHSH and CDR2 is LQKENI. This CDR3 region has 15 residues. CDR3 protein: CASSPYQGGGNTIYF. The CDR3 region has the DNA TGTGCCAGCTCACCATACCAGGGAGGTGGAAACACCATATATTTT.

The count of this clone is one. Compared with germline, one end of the junction differs, possibly owing to a read error. The chain links TRBV7-2 to TRBJ2-3; 10 positions match TRBD2. The CDR3 has 13 amino acids. CDR1 is SGHTA and CDR2 is FQGNSA in the germline V gene. CDR3 DNA: TGTGCCAGCAGGCTTCTAGCGGGAGATGCGCAGTATTTT. Protein: CASRLLAGDAQYF.

Note on this clone: One end of the junction is discordant with germline, which a read error may explain. This sample also contains other DNA sequences that code for the same CDR3. The CDR3 loop is CAWSVGGGFNSPLHF. As DNA, the CDR3 is TGTGCCTGGAGTGTCGGTGGCGGGTTTAATTCCCCCCTCCACTTT. The rearrangement joins TRBV30 to TRBJ1-6; D call uncertain. Germline loops: CDR1 GTSNPN, CDR2 SVGIG (reference sequence). This CDR3 is built from 15 residues. The whole variable domain, filled in from reference TRBV30 and TRBJ1-6, reads SQTIHQWPATLVQPVGSPLSLECTVEGTSNPNLYWYRQAAGRGLQLLFYSVGIGQISSEVPQNLSASRPQDRQFILSSKKLLLSDSGFYLCAWSVGGGFNSPLHFGNGTRLTVT.

The genes are TRBV11-2 and TRBJ2-2; 9 bases map to TRBD2. Germline trimming cut 3 bases from V and 6 bases from J; bases unmatched to any gene: 8. The CDR3 totals 16 residues. The V gene's germline CDR1 is SGHAT and CDR2 FQNNGV. The CDR3 region is CASSFLAGGPSGELFF. For the CDR3, the DNA is TGTGCCAGCAGCTTTCTCGCGGGAGGGCCTTCCGGGGAGCTGTTTTTT.

The chain uses TRBV18 and TRBJ1-1; D perhaps matches TRBD1 (5 bases). Germline V gene sequence: CDR1 KGHSH, CDR2 LQKENI. The CDR3 totals 16 residues. Trimming took off 3 bases at V and 1 base at J, with 15 bases between the two ends. Written as DNA, the CDR3 is TGTGCCAGCTCACCCCCTGGGGCGTTGAAGAACACTGAAGCTTTCTTT. The encoded protein is CASSPPGALKNTEAFF.

The count of this clone is one. This sequence joins TRBV5-1 and TRBJ2-3; TRBD2 matches 9 bases. The CDR3 is made up of 18 amino acids. J lost 2 bases, V lost 3 bases, and 13 bases had no gene match. The germline V gene has CDR1 SGHRS and CDR2 YFSETQ. CDR3 DNA: TGCGCCAGCAGCTCGGAGGGTTGGTCTAGCGGGATCACAGATACGCAGTATTTT. The encoded protein is CASSSEGWSSGITDTQYF.

V gene TRBV5-4 combines with J gene TRBJ1-4; D might be TRBD1 (6 bases). Germline loops: CDR1 SGHNT, CDR2 YYREEE (reference sequence). Trimming removed 2 bases from V and 6 bases from J, with 14 bases in between. The CDR3 is 15 amino acids. In DNA form, the CDR3 reads TGTGCCAGCAGCTTCCAGACAGGTATCGATGAAAAACTGTTTTTT. Translating gives CASSFQTGIDEKLFF.

The rearrangement uses TRBV27 and TRBJ2-2, with 8 nucleotides matching TRBD2. The V gene end was trimmed by 3 bases and the J gene end by 1 base; junction bases not matched to a gene: 4. This CDR3 is 16 amino acids long. Germline-derived CDR1 and CDR2 are MNHEY and SMNVEV (reference sequence). As DNA, the CDR3 is TGTGCCAGCAGTTTTTCGAGCGGGAGGAACACCGGGGAGCTGTTTTTT. Translation gives CASSFSSGRNTGELFF.

This clone was counted once. The genes are TRBV18 and TRBJ1-2; 7 nucleotides align to TRBD1. The CDR3 runs 14 residues. Germline trimming cut 1 base from V and 6 bases from J; bases unmatched to any gene: 5. The germline V gene encodes CDR1 KGHSH and CDR2 LQKENI. The DNA for the CDR3 is TGTGCCAGCTCACCACAAAGACAGGGCCATGGCTACACCTTC. This sequence encodes CASSPQRQGHGYTF.

This sequence joins TRBV18 and TRBJ1-4; D uncertain. The CDR3 contains 12 residues. V shed 2 bases and J shed 11 bases, with 9 bases lying between them. Germline V gene data show CDR1 as KGHSH and CDR2 as LQKENI. The DNA for the CDR3 is TGTGCCAGCTCACCAGCGACAAGGAAACTGTTTTTT. It codes for CASSPATRKLFF.

This chain links TRBV7-8 with TRBJ2-7; 10 nucleotides agree with TRBD1. Germline lookup yields CDR1 SGHVS and CDR2 FQNEAQ. V lost 3 bases, J lost 0 bases, and 2 bases stayed unmatched. The CDR3 loop spans 15 amino acids. CDR3 nucleotides: TGTGCCAGCAGCTTTGGACAGGGGGGCTCCTACGAGCAGTACTTC. It is translated as CASSFGQGGSYEQYF.

The genes are TRBV9 and TRBJ2-3; 9 bases are a match to TRBD1. Losses at the gene ends were 0 bases for V and 2 bases for J; bases not matched to a gene: 1. The CDR3 covers 15 residues. CDR1 SGDLS and CDR2 YYNGEE come from the germline V gene. CDR3 DNA sequence: TGTGCCAGCAGCGTAGGGGACAGGGCCACAGATACGCAGTATTTT. It translates to CASSVGDRATDTQYF.

The V gene is TRBV18, the J gene TRBJ2-7; D is unclear. V lost 3 bases to trimming and J lost 3 bases, with 9 bases between them. The CDR3 runs 13 residues. Per germline, CDR1 KGHSH and CDR2 LQKENI. CDR3 coding DNA: TGTGCCAGCTCACCCTCGAGAAGCTACGAGCAGTACTTC. This gives the protein CASSPSRSYEQYF. Combining the CDR3 with reference TRBV18 and TRBJ2-7 gives the whole variable domain NAGVMQNPRHLVRRRGQEARLRCSPMKGHSHVYWYRQLPEEGLKFMVYLQKENIIDESGMPKERFSAEFPKEGPSILRIQQVVRGDSAAYFCASSPSRSYEQYFGPGTRLTVT.

The chain has TRBV6-1 and TRBJ1-2; D is possibly TRBD1 (5 bases). Trimming pared 0 bases from V and 2 bases from J, leaving 10 bases between. This CDR3 has 15 amino acids. Germline CDR1 reads MNHNS; CDR2 reads SASEGT. The CDR3 protein is CASSEAPRGNYGYTF. The CDR3 DNA reads as TGTGCCAGCAGTGAAGCGCCCCGGGGGAACTATGGCTACACCTTC.

J is TRBJ1-2 and V is TRBV7-6; 8 positions agree with TRBD1. Looked up from germline, CDR1 is SGHVS and CDR2 is FNYEAQ. This CDR3 has 15 residues. V lost 5 bases, J lost 3 bases, and 8 bases stayed unmatched. CDR3 residues: CASSPGQGEYYGYTF. CDR3 nucleotide sequence: TGTGCCAGCAGCCCCGGACAGGGAGAATACTATGGCTACACCTTC.

This clone came up once. The rearrangement uses TRBV5-1 and TRBJ2-5; 14 bases line up with TRBD2. The J segment lost 4 bases and the V segment lost 0 bases, leaving 2 bases of the junction unmatched. This CDR3 is 16 amino acids long. CDR1 and CDR2 from the germline V gene are SGHRS and YFSETQ. The CDR3 coding sequence is TGCGCCAGCAGCTTGGCCGGACTAGCGGGAGGAGAGACCCAGTACTTC. It yields the protein CASSLAGLAGGETQYF.

The rearrangement uses TRBV7-6 and TRBJ2-3; D is uncertain. Germline V gene lookup returns CDR1 SGHVS and CDR2 FNYEAQ. V was shortened by 1 base and J by 4 bases, with 9 bases between the two germline ends. The CDR3 runs to 14 residues. CDR3 bases: TGTGCCAGCAGCTTAGGAGTCCCACCAGATACGCAGTATTTT. Translation gives CASSLGVPPDTQYF. The full variable domain, completed using reference TRBV7-6 and TRBJ2-3, is GAGVSQSPRYKVTKRGQDVALRCDPISGHVSLYWYRQALGQGPEFLTYFNYEAQQDKSGLPNDRFSAERPEGSISTLTIQRTEQRDSAMYRCASSLGVPPDTQYFGPGTRLTVL.